This T cell receptor beta chain derives from a study of T cell clones after liver transplantation. Study details: Standard immunosuppression, with no induction, continued until 12-24 months after transplant. Study observations and caveats: Low donor cell numbers restricted donor-reactive repertoire measurement in a couple of subjects. A significant post-transplant drop in circulating graft-donor-reactive CD4 TCRbeta sequences occurred in most of the 8 subjects.

Germline CDR1 is MNHNS and CDR2 is SASEGT. The V end lost 7 bases, the J end lost 5 bases, and 14 bases lay between the germline ends. The CDR3 extends over 13 amino acids. Points on this clone: Antigen specificity is unknown.

TCRdb keeps only in-frame clones here, not all; method: immunoSEQ multiplex PCR. The profile shows approximately 55,000 clones, over 70% of them singletons. V usage is TRBV6-1 and J usage is TRBJ2-5; a weak D match, TRBD2 (5 bases). The origin of this receptor is a human donor who received a liver transplant. The source was CD4+ T cells from blood, collected before liver transplant. CDR3 residues: CASTSSVVETQYF. Here the CDR3 DNA reads TGTGCCAGCACGAGTAGCGTGGTTGAGACCCAGTACTTC.